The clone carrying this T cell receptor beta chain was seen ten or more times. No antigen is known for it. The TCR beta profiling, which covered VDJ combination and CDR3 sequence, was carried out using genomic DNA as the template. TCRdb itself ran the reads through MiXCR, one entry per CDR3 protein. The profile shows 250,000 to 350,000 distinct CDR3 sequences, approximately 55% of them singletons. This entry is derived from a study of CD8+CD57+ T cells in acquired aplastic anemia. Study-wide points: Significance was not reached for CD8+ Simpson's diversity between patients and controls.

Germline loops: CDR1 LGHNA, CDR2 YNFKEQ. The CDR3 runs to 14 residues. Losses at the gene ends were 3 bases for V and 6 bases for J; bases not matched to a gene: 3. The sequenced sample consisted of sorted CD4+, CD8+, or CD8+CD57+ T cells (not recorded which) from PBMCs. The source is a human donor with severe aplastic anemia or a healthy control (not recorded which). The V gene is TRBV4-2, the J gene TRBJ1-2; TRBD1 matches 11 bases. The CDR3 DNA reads TGTGCCAGCAGCCACCCGGACAGGGGGCATGGCTACACCTTC. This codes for CASSHPDRGHGYTF.